Sequencing of this TCR beta chain was carried out in a study of type 1 regulatory T cells (dated by TCRdb to the early 2020s). Background on the whole study: An in vitro protocol by which a Tr1-enriched, alloantigen-specific CD4 T cell product named T-allo10 was generated was characterized in the study. T-allo10 was being evaluated clinically in patients with hematological malignancies who were receiving allogeneic hematopoietic stem cell transplantation.

Reads for this sample came from an Illumina MiSeq. TCRdb applied fastp at Q25 and MiXCR to the public reads, then kept only in-frame beta chains. Each entry is one CDR3 protein sequence, shown with its most common DNA and genes. This sample is represented by tens of thousands of distinct CDR3 sequences; about a fifth of them were singletons. The ten largest clones add up to 7.5% to 8.5% of the sample. CDR1 is given as MGHDK and CDR2 as SYGVNS, both from the germline V gene. Inclusive of the bounding cysteine and phenylalanine, the CDR3 is 15 residues long. Only CDR3 DNA remains: 45 bases, in frame from the first base. From V the trimming removes 6 bases and from J it removes 7 bases, while the gene matches leave 7 bases of the junction unaccounted for. The full study reports these points: A more restricted TCR repertoire was observed in Tr1 cells than in non-Tr1 cells, and this restriction was interpreted in the study as alloantigen-induced clonal expansion.

Note on this clonotype: Its antigen is still unknown. Base quality data are lacking; no much larger clone is found one base away.

This receptor was taken from a human donor in good health. Source material: cultured type 1 regulatory T (Tr1) cells, either the whole culture or a sorted fraction (not recorded which). Reading the label with the study, this specimen's cell subset or site is: type 1 regulatory T cells sorted from the T-allo10 product. The V gene is TRBV25-1 and the J gene is TRBJ1-6, with 9 bases in between that match TRBD1. The base sequence is TGTGCCAGCAGGAGGGGGACAGGGAAAAATTCACCCCTCCACTTT. Its translation is CASRRGTGKNSPLHF.